This T cell receptor (beta chain) came from a study of cytomegalovirus exposure and HLA in healthy donors. Germline V gene data show CDR1 as SGHRS and CDR2 as YFSETQ. The ends were cut back, 0 bases at V and 2 bases at J, with 9 bases in the middle. The CDR3 covers 14 residues. The PCR used 60 Vbeta and 13 Jbeta primers. Method: immunoSEQ multiplex PCR; TCRdb's copy keeps in-frame clones and lacks some. The sample contains about 130,000 clones, 66% of which appear only once. V is TRBV5-1 and J is TRBJ2-7, with D possibly matching TRBD2 (6 bases). Material: PBMCs. This sequence originates from a human donor in good health. CDR3 nucleotides: TGCGCCAGCAGCTTGGCGGGACTTGCCTACGAGCAGTACTTC. This codes for CASSLAGLAYEQYF.